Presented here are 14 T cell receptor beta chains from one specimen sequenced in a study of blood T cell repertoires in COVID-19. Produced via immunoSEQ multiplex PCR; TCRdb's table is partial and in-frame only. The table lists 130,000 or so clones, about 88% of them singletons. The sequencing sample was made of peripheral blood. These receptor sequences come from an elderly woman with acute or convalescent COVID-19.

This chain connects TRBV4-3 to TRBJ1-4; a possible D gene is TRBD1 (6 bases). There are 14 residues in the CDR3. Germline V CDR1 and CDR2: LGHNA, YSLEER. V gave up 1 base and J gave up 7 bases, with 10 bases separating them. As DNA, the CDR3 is TGCGCCAGCAGCCAAGGACAGGCGCGTGAAAAACTGTTTTTT. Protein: CASSQGQAREKLFF.

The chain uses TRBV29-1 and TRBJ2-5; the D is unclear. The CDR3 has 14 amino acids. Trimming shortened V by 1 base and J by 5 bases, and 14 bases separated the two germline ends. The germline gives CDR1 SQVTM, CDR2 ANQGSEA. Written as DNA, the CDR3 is TGCAGCGTTGAAGGGCATTCAATCGGGGAGACCCAGTACTTC. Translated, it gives CSVEGHSIGETQYF.

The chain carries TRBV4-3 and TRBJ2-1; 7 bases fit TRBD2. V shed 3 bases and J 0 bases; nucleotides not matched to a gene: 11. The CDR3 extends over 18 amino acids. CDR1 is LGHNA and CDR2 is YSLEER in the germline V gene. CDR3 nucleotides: TGCGCCAGCAGCCAGGGTGCTAGCGGAACTAGCTCCTACAATGAGCAGTTCTTC. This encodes CASSQGASGTSSYNEQFF.

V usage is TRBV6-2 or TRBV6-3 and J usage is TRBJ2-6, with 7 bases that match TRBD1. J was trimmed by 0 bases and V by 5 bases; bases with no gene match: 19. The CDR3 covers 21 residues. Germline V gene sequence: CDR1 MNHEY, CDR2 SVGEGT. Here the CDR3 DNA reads TGTGCCAGCAGTACCCCATTATTCCGAAGACAGGGTCACTCTGGGGCCAACGTCCTGACTTTC. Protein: CASSTPLFRRQGHSGANVLTF.

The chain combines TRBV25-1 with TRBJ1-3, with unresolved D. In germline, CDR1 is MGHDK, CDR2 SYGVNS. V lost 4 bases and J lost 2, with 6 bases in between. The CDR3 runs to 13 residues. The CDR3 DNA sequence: TGTGCCAGCAGTGCGGCGGCTGGAAACACCATATATTTT. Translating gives CASSAAAGNTIYF.

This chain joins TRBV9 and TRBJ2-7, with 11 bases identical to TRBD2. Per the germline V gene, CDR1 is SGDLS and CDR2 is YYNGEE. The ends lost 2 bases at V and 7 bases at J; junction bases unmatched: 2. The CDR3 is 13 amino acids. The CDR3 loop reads CASSVVAGGEQYF. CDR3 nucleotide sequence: TGTGCCAGCAGCGTGGTAGCGGGAGGGGAGCAGTACTTC.

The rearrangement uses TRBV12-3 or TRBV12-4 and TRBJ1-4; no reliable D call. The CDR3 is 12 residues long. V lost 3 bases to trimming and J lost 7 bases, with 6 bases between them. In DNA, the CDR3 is TGTGCCAGCAGTTTGGGCTTTGAAAAACTGTTTTTT. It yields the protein CASSLGFEKLFF.

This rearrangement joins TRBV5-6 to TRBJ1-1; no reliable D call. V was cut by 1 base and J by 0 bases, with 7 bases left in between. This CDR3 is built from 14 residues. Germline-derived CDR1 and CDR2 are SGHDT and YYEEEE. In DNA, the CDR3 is TGTGCCAGCAGCTTGTATTCTTTGAACACTGAAGCTTTCTTT. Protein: CASSLYSLNTEAFF.

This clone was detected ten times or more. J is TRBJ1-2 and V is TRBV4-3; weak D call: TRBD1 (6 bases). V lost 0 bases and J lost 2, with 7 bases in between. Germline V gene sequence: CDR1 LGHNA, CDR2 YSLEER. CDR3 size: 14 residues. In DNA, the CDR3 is TGCGCCAGCAGCCAAGATACAGGGAACTATGGCTACACCTTC. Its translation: CASSQDTGNYGYTF.

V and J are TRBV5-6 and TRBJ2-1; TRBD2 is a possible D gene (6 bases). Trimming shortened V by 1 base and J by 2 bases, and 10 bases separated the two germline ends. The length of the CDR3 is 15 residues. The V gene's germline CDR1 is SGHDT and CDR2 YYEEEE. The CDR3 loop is CASSLRGTAYNEQFF. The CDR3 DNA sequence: TGTGCCAGCAGCTTGCGGGGGACCGCCTACAATGAGCAGTTCTTC.

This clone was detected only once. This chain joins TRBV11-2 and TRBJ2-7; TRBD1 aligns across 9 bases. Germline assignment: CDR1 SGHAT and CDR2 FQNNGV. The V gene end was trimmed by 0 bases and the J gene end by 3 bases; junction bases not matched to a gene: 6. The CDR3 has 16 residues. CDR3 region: CASSLDHRDRDYEQYF. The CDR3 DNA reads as TGTGCCAGCAGCTTAGACCACCGGGACAGGGACTACGAGCAGTACTTC.

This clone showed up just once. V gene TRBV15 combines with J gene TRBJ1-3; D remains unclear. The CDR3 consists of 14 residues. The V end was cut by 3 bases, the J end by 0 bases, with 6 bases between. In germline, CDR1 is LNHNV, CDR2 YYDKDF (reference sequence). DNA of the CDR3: TGTGCCACCAGCAGTGTCAACTCTGGAAACACCATATATTTT. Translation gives CATSSVNSGNTIYF. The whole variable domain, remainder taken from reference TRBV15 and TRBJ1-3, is DAMVIQNPRYQVTQFGKPVTLSCSQTLNHNVMYWYQQKSSQAPKLLFHYYDKDFNNEADTPDNFQSRRPNTSFCFLDIRSPGLGDTAMYLCATSSVNSGNTIYFGEGSWLTVV.

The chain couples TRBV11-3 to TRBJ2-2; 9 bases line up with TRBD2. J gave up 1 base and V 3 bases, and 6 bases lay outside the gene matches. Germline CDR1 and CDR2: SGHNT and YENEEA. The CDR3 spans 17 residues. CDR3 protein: CASSFISGGMNTGELFF. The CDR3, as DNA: TGTGCCAGCAGCTTCATAAGCGGGGGGATGAACACCGGGGAGCTGTTTTTT.

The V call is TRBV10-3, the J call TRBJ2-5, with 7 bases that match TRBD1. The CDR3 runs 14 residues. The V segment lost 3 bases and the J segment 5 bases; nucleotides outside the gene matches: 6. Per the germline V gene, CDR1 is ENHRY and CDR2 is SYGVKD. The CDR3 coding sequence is TGTGCCATCAGTGATCAGACAGGGCGGGAGACCCAGTACTTC. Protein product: CAISDQTGRETQYF.